The next 31 T cell receptor beta chains were all read from a single sample in a study of blood T cell repertoires in COVID-19. TCRdb's table, derived via immunoSEQ multiplex PCR, lists solely in-frame clones and lacks some. The sample records over 250,000 clones, about 80% being singletons. The material sequenced was peripheral blood. The source is a woman between 50 and 59 years old who had recovered from COVID-19.

V gene TRBV4-1 combines with J gene TRBJ2-5; a weak D match, TRBD2 (6 bases). V shed 0 bases and J shed 5 bases, with 16 bases lying between them. This CDR3 is 16 amino acids long. Germline V lookup: CDR1 MGHRA, CDR2 YSYEKL. CDR3 region: CASSQDMRRGSETQYF. Written as DNA, the CDR3 is TGCGCCAGCAGCCAAGATATGCGGCGGGGAAGTGAGACCCAGTACTTC.

The chain is built from TRBV3-1 (or the pseudogene TRBV3-2) and TRBJ2-2; unclear D gene. The CDR3 consists of 16 residues. V was pared by 1 base and J by 4 bases, with 13 bases between. The germline gives CDR1 LGHDT, CDR2 YNNKEL (reference sequence). The CDR3 DNA is TGTGCCAGCAGCCAAGGAAGTAGTTTGCCCACCGGGGAGCTGTTTTTT. Its translation is CASSQGSSLPTGELFF.

The V gene is TRBV28, the J gene TRBJ2-2, with D tentatively TRBD1 (5 bases). Germline lookup yields CDR1 MDHEN and CDR2 SYDVKM. This CDR3 contains 15 residues. The V end was cut by 3 bases, the J end by 6 bases, with 14 bases between. In nucleotides, the CDR3 is TGTGCCAGCAGTTTGATAGGGGATAAGGCCGGGGAGCTGTTTTTT. Its protein product is CASSLIGDKAGELFF.

The gene calls are TRBV4-1 and TRBJ2-1; 8 bases agree with TRBD1. Germline-derived CDR1 and CDR2 are MGHRA and YSYEKL. This CDR3 spans 17 amino acids. V lost 3 bases, J lost 4 bases, and 11 bases stayed unmatched. The CDR3 sequence: CASSHGPGGGLYNEQFF. CDR3 bases: TGCGCCAGCAGCCATGGCCCAGGGGGCGGACTTTACAATGAGCAGTTCTTC.

The chain uses TRBV20-1 and TRBJ1-2; D call uncertain. The CDR3 contains 10 residues. V was clipped by 5 bases and J by 7 bases, with 8 bases between them. Germline-derived CDR1 and CDR2 are DFQATT and SNEGSKA (reference sequence). The CDR3 loop reads CSALGSGYTF. The CDR3 nucleotides read TGCAGTGCTCTAGGGAGTGGCTACACCTTC.

The V call is TRBV20-1, the J call TRBJ2-1, with TRBD2 identical over 8 bases. The CDR3 has 15 residues. The V segment lost 3 bases and the J segment 5 bases; nucleotides outside the gene matches: 9. Germline CDR1 reads DFQATT; CDR2 reads SNEGSKA (reference sequence). The CDR3 protein is CSASGSGGLDNEQFF. DNA of the CDR3: TGCAGTGCTAGTGGGAGCGGGGGCCTGGACAATGAGCAGTTCTTC.

The chain joins TRBV30 to TRBJ2-1; 9 bases fit TRBD1. The CDR3 totals 16 residues. Germline V gene lookup returns CDR1 GTSNPN and CDR2 SVGIG (reference sequence). V shed 3 bases and J 6 bases; nucleotides not matched to a gene: 12. CDR3 DNA: TGTGCCTGGAGCGGCCTCGTCGGGACAGGGAGCAATGAGCAGTTCTTC. Residues: CAWSGLVGTGSNEQFF.

The V and J genes are TRBV28 and TRBJ2-1; 12 nucleotides align to TRBD2. Germline values: CDR1 MDHEN, CDR2 SYDVKM. The CDR3 is 15 amino acids. V was clipped by 2 bases and J by 7 bases; unmatched bases: 3. In DNA form, the CDR3 reads TGTGCCAGCAGTTTAGAGCTAGCGGGAGGGAATGAGCAGTTCTTC. This encodes CASSLELAGGNEQFF.

This clone showed up just a few times. The rearrangement uses TRBV30 and TRBJ2-7; TRBD1 matches 9 bases. The CDR3 loop spans 12 amino acids. CDR1 GTSNPN and CDR2 SVGIG come from the germline V gene (reference sequence). In nucleotides, the CDR3 is TGTGCGGGGGACAGGGAGAAATACGAGCAGTACTTC. This gives the protein CAGDREKYEQYF.

The V gene is TRBV12-3 or TRBV12-4, the J gene TRBJ2-1; D remains ambiguous. The CDR3 runs to 11 residues. The ends were cut back, 5 bases at V and 4 bases at J, with 3 bases in the middle. The CDR3 DNA follows: TGTGCCAGCAGTGCGTACAATGAGCAGTTCTTC. Residues: CASSAYNEQFF.

The chain employs TRBV7-2 and TRBJ1-2; D ambiguous. This CDR3 comprises 14 residues. From germline, CDR1 is SGHTA and CDR2 FQGNSA. V shed 1 base and J shed 3 bases, with 9 bases lying between them. Here the CDR3 reads CASSLGWQDYGYTF. CDR3 coding DNA: TGTGCCAGCAGCTTAGGATGGCAGGACTATGGCTACACCTTC.

J is TRBJ2-1 and V is TRBV5-5; D is possibly TRBD1 (5 bases). V was cut by 2 bases and J by 5 bases, with 8 bases left in between. From germline, CDR1 is SGHKS and CDR2 YYEKEE (reference sequence). CDR3 size: 13 residues. The CDR3 loop is CASSLLGDNEQFF. CDR3 sequence (DNA): TGTGCCAGCAGCTTATTAGGGGACAATGAGCAGTTCTTC.

V gene TRBV4-3 combines with J gene TRBJ2-5, with a tentative D call TRBD2 (5 bases). With 4 bases removed from V and 0 bases from J, the gap between germline ends came to 12 bases. The germline gives CDR1 LGHNA, CDR2 YSLEER. The CDR3 runs to 15 residues. The CDR3 DNA reads TGCGCCAGCAGCCCCGGACTTTCACACCAAGAGACCCAGTACTTC. As protein: CASSPGLSHQETQYF.

As regards this clone: The sample contains more than one DNA sequence encoding this CDR3. The chain recombines TRBV7-2 with TRBJ2-2; possibly TRBD1 for D (7 bases). V was trimmed by 3 bases and J by 2 bases, leaving 10 bases between them. This CDR3 is 15 amino acids long. Germline assignment: CDR1 SGHTA and CDR2 FQGNSA. CDR3 bases: TGTGCCAGCAGCTTTCAGGGGGGTAACACCGGGGAGCTGTTTTTT. Translating it yields CASSFQGGNTGELFF.

The chain uses TRBV2 and TRBJ2-1; 8 nucleotides agree with TRBD2. V lost 8 bases and J lost 6; bases outside the gene matches: 6. Germline CDR1 SNHLY, CDR2 FYNNEI. CDR3 length: 13 residues. Written as DNA, the CDR3 is TGTGCCAGCGTCGGGAGGGCCTCCAATGAGCAGTTCTTC. Translation gives CASVGRASNEQFF.

The gene calls are TRBV24-1 and TRBJ1-5; D perhaps matches TRBD1 (5 bases). V was pared by 2 bases and J by 5 bases, with 12 bases between. Per the germline V gene, CDR1 is KGHDR and CDR2 is SFDVKD. The CDR3 sequence is 15 residues long. The CDR3 sequence: CATSDSSRDYQPQHF. The DNA of the CDR3 is TGTGCCACCAGTGATTCCTCCAGGGATTATCAGCCCCAGCATTTT.

The genes are TRBV11-2 and TRBJ1-5; a possible D gene is TRBD1 (5 bases). Germline V gene sequence: CDR1 SGHAT, CDR2 FQNNGV. Trimming took 0 bases from V and 5 from J, leaving 11 bases between them. This CDR3 comprises 15 residues. The CDR3 DNA follows: TGTGCCAGCAGCTTAGATGGCAGGGTTGATCAGCCCCAGCATTTT. Translation gives CASSLDGRVDQPQHF. Using reference TRBV11-2 and TRBJ1-5 for the parts outside the CDR3, the full variable domain is EAGVAQSPRYKIIEKRQSVAFWCNPISGHATLYWYQQILGQGPKLLIQFQNNGVVDDSQLPKDRFSAERLKGVDSTLKIQPAKLEDSAVYLCASSLDGRVDQPQHFGDGTRLSIL.

J is TRBJ2-6 and V is TRBV24-1, with D perhaps TRBD2 (5 bases). There are 16 residues in the CDR3. Germline CDR1 KGHDR, CDR2 SFDVKD. V dropped 5 bases and J dropped 2 bases, with 12 bases sitting between them. The CDR3 is CATSAREFAGANVLTF. CDR3 in DNA: TGTGCCACCAGTGCTAGGGAGTTTGCTGGGGCCAACGTCCTGACTTTC.

The V and J genes are TRBV28 and TRBJ1-3; D gene uncertain. CDR1 is MDHEN and CDR2 is SYDVKM in the germline V gene. The CDR3 consists of 16 residues. V shed 5 bases and J shed 0 bases, with 14 bases lying between them. The DNA for the CDR3 is TGTGCCAGCAGTACCCGGTGGGCCGTCTCTGGAAACACCATATATTTT. This codes for CASSTRWAVSGNTIYF.

The gene calls are TRBV5-1 and TRBJ2-2; TRBD2 might be the D (5 bases). V dropped 4 bases and J dropped 0 bases, with 13 bases sitting between them. The CDR3 loop spans 16 amino acids. Germline V gene data show CDR1 as SGHRS and CDR2 as YFSETQ. This CDR3 reads CASSPLGVANTGELFF. DNA for the CDR3: TGCGCCAGCAGCCCACTCGGGGTAGCGAACACCGGGGAGCTGTTTTTT.

The gene calls are TRBV28 and TRBJ2-7; D possibly corresponds to TRBD2 (6 bases). From germline, CDR1 is MDHEN and CDR2 SYDVKM. The CDR3 is made up of 13 amino acids. The ends were cut back, 6 bases at V and 4 bases at J, with 13 bases in the middle. This chain's CDR3 is CASRPGVLYEQYF. The CDR3 bases are TGTGCCAGCAGACCGGGAGTTCTTTACGAGCAGTACTTC. Full variable domain (remainder filled in from reference TRBV28 and TRBJ2-7): DVKVTQSSRYLVKRTGEKVFLECVQDMDHENMFWYRQDPGLGLRLIYFSYDVKMKEKGDIPEGYSVSREKKERFSLILESASTNQTSMYLCASRPGVLYEQYFGPGTRLTVT.

The chain is built from TRBV5-1 and TRBJ2-3, with TRBD1 matching 7 bases. CDR1 is SGHRS and CDR2 is YFSETQ in the germline V gene. The V gene end was trimmed by 0 bases and the J gene end by 2 bases; junction bases not matched to a gene: 9. This CDR3 comprises 17 residues. The chain's CDR3 is CASSLANRGQPTDTQYF. CDR3 in DNA: TGCGCCAGCAGCTTGGCCAATAGGGGACAGCCCACAGATACGCAGTATTTT.

V is TRBV14 and J is TRBJ1-6; unclear D gene. V lost 0 bases, J lost 9 bases, and 6 bases lay in between. The germline gives CDR1 SGHDN, CDR2 FVKESK. The CDR3 sequence is 13 residues long. DNA of the CDR3: TGTGCCAGCAGCCAAGAACTCTCTTCACCCCTCCACTTT. It yields the protein CASSQELSSPLHF.

The rearrangement joins TRBV19 to TRBJ2-7; 13 nucleotides agree with TRBD2. Germline V gene data show CDR1 as LNHDA and CDR2 as SQIVND (reference sequence). This CDR3 has 16 residues. V lost 1 base to trimming and J lost 6 bases; unmatched junction nucleotides: 6. CDR3 nucleotides: TGTGCCAGTAGTATAGGATGGACTAGCGGGAGAGGCGAGCAGTACTTC. This sequence encodes CASSIGWTSGRGEQYF.

The chain employs TRBV5-1 and TRBJ2-5; TRBD2 agrees at 12 bases. Unmatched junction bases numbered 5, after V lost 3 bases and J lost 5 bases. In germline, CDR1 is SGHRS, CDR2 YFSETQ. The CDR3 is made up of 15 amino acids. CDR3 bases: TGCGCCAGCAGCTGGACTAGCGGGGAGGGCGAGACCCAGTACTTC. Its protein product is CASSWTSGEGETQYF. Using reference TRBV5-1 and TRBJ2-5 for the parts outside the CDR3, the full variable domain is KAGVTQTPRYLIKTRGQQVTLSCSPISGHRSVSWYQQTPGQGLQFLFEYFSETQRNKGNFPGRFSGRQFSNSRSEMNVSTLELGDSALYLCASSWTSGEGETQYFGPGTRLLVL.

This clone was recorded only once. This sequence joins TRBV30 and TRBJ1-6; possibly TRBD1 for D (6 bases). The germline V gene has CDR1 GTSNPN and CDR2 SVGIG (reference sequence). The CDR3 sequence is 13 residues long. Deletions cut 2 bases from V and 8 bases from J, with 10 bases between. The CDR3 loop is CAWSPGAHSPLHF. CDR3 sequence (DNA): TGTGCCTGGAGTCCAGGGGCCCATTCACCCCTCCACTTT.

The chain joins TRBV28 to TRBJ2-7, with 10 bases fitting TRBD1. The CDR3 is 14 amino acids. Germline CDR1 reads MDHEN; CDR2 reads SYDVKM. V lost 4 bases and J lost 2; bases outside the gene matches: 2. The DNA of the CDR3 is TGTGCCAGCAGTTCCGGGACAGGGGCCTACGAGCAGTACTTC. Translated: CASSSGTGAYEQYF. Based on the CDR3 plus reference TRBV28 and TRBJ2-7, the full variable domain is DVKVTQSSRYLVKRTGEKVFLECVQDMDHENMFWYRQDPGLGLRLIYFSYDVKMKEKGDIPEGYSVSREKKERFSLILESASTNQTSMYLCASSSGTGAYEQYFGPGTRLTVT.

This sequence joins TRBV27 and TRBJ2-5; 8 bases match TRBD2. J gave up 5 bases and V 2 bases, and 10 bases lay outside the gene matches. The CDR3 length is 16 residues. Germline loops: CDR1 MNHEY, CDR2 SMNVEV (reference sequence). In nucleotides, the CDR3 is TGTGCCAGCAGTTTAACTTCGGGACTAGATGTGGAGACCCAGTACTTC. Residues: CASSLTSGLDVETQYF.

Only a few counts were recorded for this clone. The rearrangement uses TRBV4-2 and TRBJ2-5; 9 bases fit TRBD2. V trimming: 6 bases; J trimming: 2 bases; junction bases outside the gene matches: 7. The CDR3 is 15 residues long. Germline assignment: CDR1 LGHNA and CDR2 YNFKEQ. CDR3 sequence reads: CASSRSGGQQETQYF. The CDR3 DNA sequence: TGTGCCAGCAGTCGTAGCGGGGGCCAACAAGAGACCCAGTACTTC.

The genes are TRBV7-9 and TRBJ1-4; maybe TRBD1 (5 bases). Germline loops: CDR1 SEHNR, CDR2 FQNEAQ (reference sequence). The CDR3 runs 17 residues. V was shortened by 5 bases and J by 4 bases, with 20 bases between the two germline ends. CDR3 nucleotides: TGTGCCAGCAGCCCGGCGGGGAGGGGTCTAGATAATGAAAAACTGTTTTTT. Translation: CASSPAGRGLDNEKLFF.

This sequence joins TRBV28 and TRBJ1-4, with 7 bases fitting TRBD1. CDR1 and CDR2 from the germline V gene are MDHEN and SYDVKM. J gave up 4 bases and V 4 bases, and 0 bases lay outside the gene matches. There are 13 residues in the CDR3. The CDR3 bases are TGTGCCAGCAGTTGGGACAGTAATGAAAAACTGTTTTTT. Protein sequence: CASSWDSNEKLFF.